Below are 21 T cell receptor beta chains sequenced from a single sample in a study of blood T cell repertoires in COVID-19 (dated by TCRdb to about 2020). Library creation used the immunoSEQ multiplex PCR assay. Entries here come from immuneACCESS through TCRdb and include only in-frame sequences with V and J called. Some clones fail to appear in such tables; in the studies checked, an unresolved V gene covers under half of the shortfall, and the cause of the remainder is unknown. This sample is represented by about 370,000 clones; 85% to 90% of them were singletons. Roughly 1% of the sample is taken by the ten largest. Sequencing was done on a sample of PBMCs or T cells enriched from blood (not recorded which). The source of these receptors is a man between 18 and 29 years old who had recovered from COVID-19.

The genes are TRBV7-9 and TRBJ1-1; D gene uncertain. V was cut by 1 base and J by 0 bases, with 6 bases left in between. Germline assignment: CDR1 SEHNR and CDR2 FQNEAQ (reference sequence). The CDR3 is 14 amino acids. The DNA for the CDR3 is TGTGCCAGCAGCTTAGAAGGAGTGAACACTGAAGCTTTCTTT. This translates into CASSLEGVNTEAFF.

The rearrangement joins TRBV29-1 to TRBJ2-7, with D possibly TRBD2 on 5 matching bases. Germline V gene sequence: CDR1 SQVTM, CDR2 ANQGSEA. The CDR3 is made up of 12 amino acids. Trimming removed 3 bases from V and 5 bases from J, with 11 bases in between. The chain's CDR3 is CSVEGEVHEQYF. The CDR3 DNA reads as TGCAGCGTTGAGGGAGAGGTCCACGAGCAGTACTTC.

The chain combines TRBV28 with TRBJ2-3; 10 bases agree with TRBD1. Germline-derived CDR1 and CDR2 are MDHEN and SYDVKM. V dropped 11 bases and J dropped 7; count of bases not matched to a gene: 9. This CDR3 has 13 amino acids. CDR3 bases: TGTGCCGGGAGGACAGGGGGGTCGAATACGCAGTATTTT. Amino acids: CAGRTGGSNTQYF. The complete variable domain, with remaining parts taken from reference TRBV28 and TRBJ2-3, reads DVKVTQSSRYLVKRTGEKVFLECVQDMDHENMFWYRQDPGLGLRLIYFSYDVKMKEKGDIPEGYSVSREKKERFSLILESASTNQTSMYLCAGRTGGSNTQYFGPGTRLTVL.

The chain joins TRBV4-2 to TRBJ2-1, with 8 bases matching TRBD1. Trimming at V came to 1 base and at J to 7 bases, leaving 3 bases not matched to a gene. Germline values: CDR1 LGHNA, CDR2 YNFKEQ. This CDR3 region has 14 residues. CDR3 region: CASSQADRANEQFF. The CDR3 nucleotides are TGTGCCAGCAGCCAAGCGGACAGGGCTAATGAGCAGTTCTTC.

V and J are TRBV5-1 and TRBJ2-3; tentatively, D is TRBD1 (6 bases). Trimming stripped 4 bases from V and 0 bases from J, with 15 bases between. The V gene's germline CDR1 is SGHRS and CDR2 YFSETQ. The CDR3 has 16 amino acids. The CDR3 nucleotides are TGCGCCAGCAGCCCCCCGACAGGCGACAGCACAGATACGCAGTATTTT. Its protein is CASSPPTGDSTDTQYF.

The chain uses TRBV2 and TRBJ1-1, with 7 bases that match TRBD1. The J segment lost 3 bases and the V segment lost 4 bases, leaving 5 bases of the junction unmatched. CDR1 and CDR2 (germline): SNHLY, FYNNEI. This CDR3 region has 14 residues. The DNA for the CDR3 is TGTGCCAGCAGTGTAAAGGGGACAGACACTGAAGCTTTCTTT. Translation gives CASSVKGTDTEAFF.

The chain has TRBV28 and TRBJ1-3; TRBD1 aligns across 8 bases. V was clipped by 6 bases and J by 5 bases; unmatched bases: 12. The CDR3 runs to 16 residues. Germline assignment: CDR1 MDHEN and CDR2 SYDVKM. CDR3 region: CASSLAGQGDRNTIYF. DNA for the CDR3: TGTGCCAGCAGCCTTGCCGGACAGGGTGATAGAAACACCATATATTTT.

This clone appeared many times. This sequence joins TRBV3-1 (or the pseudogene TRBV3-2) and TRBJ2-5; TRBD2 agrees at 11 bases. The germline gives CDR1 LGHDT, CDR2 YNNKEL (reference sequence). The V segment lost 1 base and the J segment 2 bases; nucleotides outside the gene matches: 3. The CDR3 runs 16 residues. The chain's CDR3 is CASSQGTSGPQETQYF. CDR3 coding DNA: TGTGCCAGCAGCCAAGGGACTAGCGGGCCTCAAGAGACCCAGTACTTC.

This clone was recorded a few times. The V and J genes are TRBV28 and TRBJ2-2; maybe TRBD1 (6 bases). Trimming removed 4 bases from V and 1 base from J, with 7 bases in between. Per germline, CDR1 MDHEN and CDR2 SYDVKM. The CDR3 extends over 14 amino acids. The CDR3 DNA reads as TGTGCCAGCAGTTCGGGACAGAACACCGGGGAGCTGTTTTTT. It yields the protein CASSSGQNTGELFF.

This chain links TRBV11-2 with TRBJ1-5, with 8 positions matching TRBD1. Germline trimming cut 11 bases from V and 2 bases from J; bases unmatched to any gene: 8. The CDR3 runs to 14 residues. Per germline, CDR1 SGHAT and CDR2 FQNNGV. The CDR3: CASSDRDGNQPQHF. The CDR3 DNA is TGTGCCTCCTCGGACAGGGATGGCAATCAGCCCCAGCATTTT.

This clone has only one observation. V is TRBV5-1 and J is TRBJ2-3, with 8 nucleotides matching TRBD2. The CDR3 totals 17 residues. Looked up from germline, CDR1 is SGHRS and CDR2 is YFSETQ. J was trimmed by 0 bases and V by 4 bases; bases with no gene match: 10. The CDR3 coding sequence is TGCGCCAGCAGCCATCTTGCTGAGCGGGGGAGCACAGATACGCAGTATTTT. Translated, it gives CASSHLAERGSTDTQYF.

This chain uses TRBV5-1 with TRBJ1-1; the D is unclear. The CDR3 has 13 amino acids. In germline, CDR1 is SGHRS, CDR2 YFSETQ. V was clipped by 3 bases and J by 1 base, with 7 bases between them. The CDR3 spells CASSSTPNTEAFF. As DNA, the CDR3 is TGCGCCAGCAGCTCTACTCCGAACACTGAAGCTTTCTTT.

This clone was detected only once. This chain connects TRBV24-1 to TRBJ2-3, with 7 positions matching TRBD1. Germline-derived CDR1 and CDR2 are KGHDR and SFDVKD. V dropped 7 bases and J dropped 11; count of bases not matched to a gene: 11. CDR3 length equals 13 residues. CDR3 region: CATRPRTGEGQYF. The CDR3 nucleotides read TGTGCCACCAGACCTCGTACAGGGGAAGGGCAGTATTTT.

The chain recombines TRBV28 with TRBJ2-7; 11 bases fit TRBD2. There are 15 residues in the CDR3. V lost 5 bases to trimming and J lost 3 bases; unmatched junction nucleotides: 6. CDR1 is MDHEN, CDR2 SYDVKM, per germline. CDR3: CASSPGTSGYYEQYF. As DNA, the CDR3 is TGTGCCAGCAGTCCCGGGACTAGCGGTTACTACGAGCAGTACTTC.

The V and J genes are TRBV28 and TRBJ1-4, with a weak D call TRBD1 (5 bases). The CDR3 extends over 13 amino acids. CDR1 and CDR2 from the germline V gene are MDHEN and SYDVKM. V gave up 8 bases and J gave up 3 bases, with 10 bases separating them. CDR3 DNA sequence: TGTGCCAGCCAGGGATTGCCTAATGAAAAACTGTTTTTT. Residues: CASQGLPNEKLFF.

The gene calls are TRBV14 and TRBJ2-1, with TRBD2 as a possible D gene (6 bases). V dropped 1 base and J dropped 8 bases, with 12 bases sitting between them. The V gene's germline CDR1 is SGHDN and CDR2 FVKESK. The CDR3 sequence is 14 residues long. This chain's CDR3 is CASSQVKTSHEQFF. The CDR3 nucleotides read TGTGCCAGCAGCCAAGTAAAGACTAGTCATGAGCAGTTCTTC.

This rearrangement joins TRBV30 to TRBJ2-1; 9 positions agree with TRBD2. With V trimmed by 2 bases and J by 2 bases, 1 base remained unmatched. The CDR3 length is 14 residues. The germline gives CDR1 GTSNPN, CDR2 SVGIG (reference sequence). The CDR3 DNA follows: TGTGCCTGGAGTAGACTAGCGGCCTACAATGAGCAGTTCTTC. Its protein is CAWSRLAAYNEQFF.

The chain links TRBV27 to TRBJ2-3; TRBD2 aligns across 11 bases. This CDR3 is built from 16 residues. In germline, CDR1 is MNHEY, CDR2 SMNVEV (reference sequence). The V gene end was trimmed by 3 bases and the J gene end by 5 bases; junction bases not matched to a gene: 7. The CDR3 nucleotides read TGTGCCAGCAGTTTTATCGGGACTAGCGGTAGAGATACGCAGTATTTT. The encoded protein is CASSFIGTSGRDTQYF.

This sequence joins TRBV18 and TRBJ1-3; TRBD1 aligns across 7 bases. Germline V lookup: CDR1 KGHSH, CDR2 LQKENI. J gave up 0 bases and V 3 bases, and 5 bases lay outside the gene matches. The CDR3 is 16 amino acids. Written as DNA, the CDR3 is TGTGCCAGCTCACCCGACAGGGCTAGCTCTGGAAACACCATATATTTT. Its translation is CASSPDRASSGNTIYF. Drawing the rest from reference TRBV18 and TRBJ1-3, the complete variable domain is NAGVMQNPRHLVRRRGQEARLRCSPMKGHSHVYWYRQLPEEGLKFMVYLQKENIIDESGMPKERFSAEFPKEGPSILRIQQVVRGDSAAYFCASSPDRASSGNTIYFGEGSWLTVV.

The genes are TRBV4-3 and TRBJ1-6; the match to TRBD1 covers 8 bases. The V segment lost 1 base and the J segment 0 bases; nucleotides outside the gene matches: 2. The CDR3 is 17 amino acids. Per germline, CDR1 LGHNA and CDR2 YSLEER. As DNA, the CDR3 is TGCGCCAGCAGCCAAGGACAGGGGAGCTCCTATAATTCACCCCTCCACTTT. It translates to CASSQGQGSSYNSPLHF.

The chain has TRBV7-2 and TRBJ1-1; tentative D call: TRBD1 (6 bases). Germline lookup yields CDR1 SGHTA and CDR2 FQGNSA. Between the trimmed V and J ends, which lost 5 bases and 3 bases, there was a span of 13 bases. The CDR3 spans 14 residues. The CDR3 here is CASSHADSHTEAFF. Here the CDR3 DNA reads TGTGCCAGCAGCCATGCGGACAGCCACACTGAAGCTTTCTTT.